This T cell receptor (beta chain) was recovered during a study of cytomegalovirus exposure and HLA in healthy donors. Study observations and caveats: The authors enumerated over 150 TCR beta chains as linked to cytomegalovirus. A later analysis linked a missense DCLRE1C variant to TCR beta V- and J-gene trimming. Under in vitro conditions, a few CMV-associated chains were confirmed as specific for CMV antigens.

Remarks on this clone: The antigen is undetermined.

A multiplex PCR was run with 60 Vbeta primers and 13 Jbeta primers. TCRdb keeps only in-frame clones here, not all; method: immunoSEQ multiplex PCR. The profile shows roughly 180,000 clones, about 77% of them singletons. The germline CDR1 and CDR2 sequences are SGHNT and YYREEE (reference sequence). Trimming cost V 7 bases and J 4 bases, with 11 bases left between them. The CDR3 covers 12 residues. This clonotype was sampled from a female donor in good health and CMV-seronegative. Sequencing used PBMCs. The chain has TRBV5-4 and TRBJ2-5, with D tentatively TRBD2 (5 bases). CDR3 amino acids: CASSLDGETQYF. The CDR3, as DNA: TGTGCCAGCTCACTAGACGGAGAGACCCAGTACTTC.